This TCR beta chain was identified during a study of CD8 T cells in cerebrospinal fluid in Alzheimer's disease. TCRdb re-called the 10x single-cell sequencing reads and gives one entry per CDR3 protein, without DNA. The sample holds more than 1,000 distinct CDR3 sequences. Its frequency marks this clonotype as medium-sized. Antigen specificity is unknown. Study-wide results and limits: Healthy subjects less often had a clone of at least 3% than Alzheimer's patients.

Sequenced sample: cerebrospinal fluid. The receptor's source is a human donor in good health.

CDR3 in amino acids: CASSLEGLDTDTQYF. The chain uses TRBV5-1 and TRBJ2-3. The CDR3 sequence is 15 residues long. Germline V gives CDR1 SGHRS, CDR2 YFSETQ.